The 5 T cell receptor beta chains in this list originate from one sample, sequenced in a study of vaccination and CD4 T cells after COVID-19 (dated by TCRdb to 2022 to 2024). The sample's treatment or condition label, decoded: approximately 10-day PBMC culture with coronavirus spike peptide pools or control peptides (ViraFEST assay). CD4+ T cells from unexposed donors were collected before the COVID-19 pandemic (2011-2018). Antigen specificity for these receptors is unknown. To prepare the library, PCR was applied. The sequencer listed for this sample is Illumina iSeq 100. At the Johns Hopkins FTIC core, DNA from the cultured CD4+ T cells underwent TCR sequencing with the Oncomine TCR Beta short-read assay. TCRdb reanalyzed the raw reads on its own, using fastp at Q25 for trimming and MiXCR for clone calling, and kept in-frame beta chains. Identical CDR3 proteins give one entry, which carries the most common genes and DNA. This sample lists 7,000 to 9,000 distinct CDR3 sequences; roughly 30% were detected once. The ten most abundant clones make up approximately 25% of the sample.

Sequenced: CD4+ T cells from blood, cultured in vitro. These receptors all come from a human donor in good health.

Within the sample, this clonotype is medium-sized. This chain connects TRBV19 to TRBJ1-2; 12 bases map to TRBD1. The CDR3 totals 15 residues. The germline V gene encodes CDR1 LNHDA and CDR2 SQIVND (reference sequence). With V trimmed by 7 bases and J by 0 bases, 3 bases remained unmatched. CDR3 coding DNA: TGTGCCAGTAAGGGACAGGGGGCGGCTAACTATGGCTACACCTTC. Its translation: CASKGQGAANYGYTF.

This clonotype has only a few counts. The CDR3: CAINPGGAPNNEQFF. CDR3 DNA: TGTGCCATTAACCCAGGGGGGGCCCCCAACAATGAGCAGTTCTTC. The genes are TRBV10-3 and TRBJ2-1; D possibly uses TRBD1 or TRBD2 (7 bases each). The CDR3 is 15 residues long. CDR1 ENHRY and CDR2 SYGVKD come from the germline V gene. Trimming removed 9 bases at V and 5 bases at J, with 20 bases between.

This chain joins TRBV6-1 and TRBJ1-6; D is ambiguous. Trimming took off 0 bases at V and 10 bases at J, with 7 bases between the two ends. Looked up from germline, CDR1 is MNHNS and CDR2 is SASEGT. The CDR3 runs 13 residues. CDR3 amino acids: CASSEALYSPLHF. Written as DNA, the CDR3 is TGTGCCAGCAGTGAAGCCCTCTACTCACCCCTCCACTTT.

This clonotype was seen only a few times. In DNA, the CDR3 is TGTGCCAGCAGTTACTCGGACGGGGGCTATGGCTACACCTTC. This encodes CASSYSDGGYGYTF. V is TRBV6-5 and J is TRBJ1-2; D might be TRBD1 (5 bases). From germline, CDR1 is MNHEY and CDR2 SVGAGI. This CDR3 comprises 14 residues. V lost 0 bases to trimming and J lost 4 bases, with 9 bases between them.

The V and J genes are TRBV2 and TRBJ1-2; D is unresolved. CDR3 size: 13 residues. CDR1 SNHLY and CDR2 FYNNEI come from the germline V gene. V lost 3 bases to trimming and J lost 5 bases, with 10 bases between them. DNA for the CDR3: TGTGCCAGCAGTGACCCCAGAACTTATGGCTACACCTTC. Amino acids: CASSDPRTYGYTF.